A selection of T cell receptor beta chains follows, all from one sample in a study of STAT5B mutations in CD4+ large granular lymphocyte leukemia. TCRdb keeps only in-frame clones here, not all; method: immunoSEQ multiplex PCR. The profile shows 35,000 or so clones, 88% of them singletons. Material: CD4+ T cells from blood buffy coats. All receptors derive from a human donor in good health. Both conserved end residues are part of each CDR3. A D gene is named only where the DNA matches it firmly. Size is omitted from some rows. Given values are once, few, many or a class for expanded clones.

d_call j_call clone_size v_call cdr3_nt cdr3_aa
NA TRBJ1-1 NA TRBV7-8 TGTGCCAGCAGCTTAGTATCTTGGAGTTCTGAAGCTTTCTTT CASSLVSWSSEAFF
NA TRBJ1-1 NA TRBV10-2 TGCGCGAGCAAGGCATGGAGGGGTCGCGTGAACACTGAAGCTTTCTTT CASKAWRGRVNTEAFF
TRBD1 TRBJ1-5 NA TRBV7-2 TGTGCCAGCAGGTCACAGGGGAGGCATCAGCCCCAGCATTTT CASRSQGRHQPQHF
NA TRBJ1-4 NA TRBV7-9 TGTGCCAGCAGCCAAGGACAGCTCAGGGGTAATGAAAAACTGTTTTTT CASSQGQLRGNEKLFF
TRBD2 TRBJ2-4 once TRBV4-2 TGTGCCAGCAGCACCCCCGGGACTAGCGGAAACATTCAGTACTTC CASSTPGTSGNIQYF
NA TRBJ1-1 NA TRBV5-4 TGTGCCAGCAGCAGAGGGAAGGACACTGAAGCTTTCTTT CASSRGKDTEAFF
TRBD2 TRBJ2-1 NA TRBV14 TGTGCCAGCAGCCAAGACCAAGGACTAGCGGGAGTCTACAATGAGCAGTTCTTC CASSQDQGLAGVYNEQFF
NA TRBJ1-3 NA TRBV19 TGTGCCAGCAGCACATACTCTGGAAACACCATATATTTT CASSTYSGNTIYF
NA TRBJ1-3 NA TRBV7-9 TGTGCCAGCACCCTTTTGAATGGAAACACCATATATTTT CASTLLNGNTIYF
NA TRBJ1-4 NA TRBV27 TGTGCCAGCGGGGAGGGTTTGGAAAAACTGTTTTTT CASGEGLEKLFF
TRBD2 TRBJ2-2 NA TRBV7-6 TGTGCCAGCAGCTTCGGACTAGCGGGAGACACCGGGGAGCTGTTTTTT CASSFGLAGDTGELFF
TRBD2 TRBJ2-1 NA TRBV11-3 TGTGCCAGCAGCTTAGATCAAGTAACGACACTAGCGGGATGGGAGCAGTTCTTC CASSLDQVTTLAGWEQFF
TRBD1 TRBJ1-1 NA TRBV7-2 TGTGCCAGCAGCTTAAGGGGCCGAGCAGGGGGCCGGGACACTGAAGCTTTCTTT CASSLRGRAGGRDTEAFF
NA TRBJ1-1 NA TRBV5-1 TGCGCCAGCAGCTTCCAAGGGTTACGGACTGAAGCTTTCTTT CASSFQGLRTEAFF
NA TRBJ2-7 few TRBV19 TGTGCCAGTAGTATAGACGGGATGATCAAGGGGTACGAGCAGTACTTC CASSIDGMIKGYEQYF
TRBD1 TRBJ2-7 NA TRBV9 TGTGCCAGCAGCCTGGGACAGGGGGCCGCTTACGAGCAGTACTTC CASSLGQGAAYEQYF
NA TRBJ1-5 NA TRBV7-9 TGTGCCAGCAGCCCTGGGTTGGCAGGCTCGAGCAATCAGCCCCAGCATTTT CASSPGLAGSSNQPQHF
TRBD2 TRBJ2-5 NA TRBV7-2 TGTGCCAGCAGCCCAAGCGGGAGGAGGGAGACCCAGTACTTC CASSPSGRRETQYF
NA TRBJ1-2 NA TRBV4-1 TGCGCCAGCAGGGAGGGGTCGCCTTATGGCTACACCTTC CASREGSPYGYTF
NA TRBJ2-2 NA TRBV4-3 TGCGCCAGCAGCCCCCTGGGGCGAGGATACACCGGGGAGCTGTTTTTT CASSPLGRGYTGELFF
NA TRBJ2-5 NA TRBV5-1 TGCGCCAGCAGCTTGGGGGCAGGGGAGGAGACCCAGTACTTC CASSLGAGEETQYF
NA TRBJ1-2 NA TRBV30 TGTGCCTGCCCCCGTATATCTAACTATGGCTACACCTTC CACPRISNYGYTF
NA TRBJ1-5 NA TRBV14 TGTGCCAGCAGCCGACAGTTTGACCAGCCCCAGCATTTT CASSRQFDQPQHF
NA TRBJ1-1 NA TRBV19 TGTGCCAGTAGTATAGTGCGGGGGGGCACTGAAGCTTTCTTT CASSIVRGGTEAFF
NA TRBJ2-3 NA TRBV5-1 TGCGCCAGCAGTCCGGGCGGAACTAGCACAGATACGCAGTATTTT CASSPGGTSTDTQYF
NA TRBJ1-4 NA TRBV14 TGTGCCAGCAGCCGGGGGGGTAATGAAAAACTGTTTTTT CASSRGGNEKLFF
NA TRBJ1-3 NA TRBV9 TGTGCCAGCAGCGTAGGACAGGACGGAAACACCATATATTTT CASSVGQDGNTIYF
NA TRBJ1-1 NA TRBV18 TGTGCCAGCTCACCGGACAGTCCGAACACTGAAGCTTTCTTT CASSPDSPNTEAFF
TRBD1 TRBJ1-1 NA TRBV27 TGTGCCAGCAGTTCTCAACGCAGGGGGGAGAACACTGAAGCTTTCTTT CASSSQRRGENTEAFF
NA TRBJ2-2 NA TRBV6-5 TGTGCCAGCAGTTACTCGCCAAGTAGGGAGCTGTTTTTT CASSYSPSRELFF
NA TRBJ2-5 NA TRBV4-1 TGCGCCAGCAGCCTCTCTTCGCAAGGGGAGCAAGAGACCCAGTACTTC CASSLSSQGEQETQYF
NA TRBJ2-1 NA TRBV5-1 TGCGCCAGCAGCTTTGACTTTTCCTACAATGAGCAGTTCTTC CASSFDFSYNEQFF
NA TRBJ1-2 NA TRBV9 TGTGCCAGCAGCGTTAATTATGGCTACACCTTC CASSVNYGYTF
TRBD2 TRBJ2-7 NA TRBV10-2 TGCGCCAGCGGTAGACGGGGGGGTAAAGACGAGCAGTACTTC CASGRRGGKDEQYF
NA TRBJ1-1 NA TRBV9 TGTGCCAGCAGCGCCTCTAGTTGGTACACTGAAGCTTTCTTT CASSASSWYTEAFF
TRBD1 TRBJ2-1 NA TRBV7-3 TGTGCCAGCAGCTTACAACTGGGGACAGGGTCCCCCCGATCTGATGAGCAGTTCTTC CASSLQLGTGSPRSDEQFF
NA TRBJ1-1 NA TRBV7-9 TGTGCCAGCAGCTTAGAGAACAGCCGAGAAGCTTTCTTT CASSLENSREAFF
TRBD1 TRBJ1-2 NA TRBV6-5 TGTGCCAGCAGTGTTCGACAGGGTGGCTACACCTTC CASSVRQGGYTF
TRBD1 TRBJ2-2 few TRBV18 TGTGCCAGCTCAGGCGTTTGGACAGGGGATCCCGGGGAGCTGTTTTTT CASSGVWTGDPGELFF
NA TRBJ1-5 NA TRBV21-1 TGTGCCAGCAGCGGACCTGGACAGGGGATTCAGCCCCAGCATTTT CASSGPGQGIQPQHF
TRBD2 TRBJ2-5 NA TRBV5-6 TGTGCCAGCAGACCACTCGGGGTGGGCGGGGGACCTGGGGAGACCCAGTACTTC CASRPLGVGGGPGETQYF
TRBD2 TRBJ2-1 NA TRBV2 TGTGCCAGCAAAGAGCGGGAGGTCAATGAGCAGTTCTTC CASKEREVNEQFF
NA TRBJ2-5 NA TRBV2 TGTGCCAGCGGCGTCGCCTTACTAGGGATACGAGAGACCCAGTACTTC CASGVALLGIRETQYF
TRBD1 TRBJ1-1 NA TRBV6-1 TGTGCCAGCAGTGTGGGGGGACAGGATGCTTTTGGGGCTTTCTTT CASSVGGQDAFGAFF
TRBD1 TRBJ1-1 once TRBV11-2 TGTGCCAGCGGGACAGGACCCAACACTGAAGCTTTCTTT CASGTGPNTEAFF
TRBD1 TRBJ1-2 NA TRBV10-2 TGCGCCAGCAGCAACCCGAAGGGGGCTGGCTACACCTTC CASSNPKGAGYTF
NA TRBJ2-6 NA TRBV10-3 TGTGCCATCCGGGACACCGGGACTGGGGCCAACGTCCTGACTTTC CAIRDTGTGANVLTF
NA TRBJ1-2 NA TRBV5-1 TGCGCCAGCAGCTTGGATGTTCTGGGCCACCTCTATGGCTACACCTTC CASSLDVLGHLYGYTF
TRBD2 TRBJ2-3 NA TRBV5-4 TGTGCCAGCAGCTCCCGGGTAGGGCGGGGGGGCGCAGATACGCAGTATTTT CASSSRVGRGGADTQYF
TRBD1 TRBJ1-3 NA TRBV4-3 TGCGCCAGCAGCCAGACAGGGTCAGGAAACACCATATATTTT CASSQTGSGNTIYF
NA TRBJ2-4 NA TRBV5-1 TGCGCCAGCAGCTTGGAGGCCAGTGGAGCCAAAAACATTCAGTACTTC CASSLEASGAKNIQYF
NA TRBJ1-2 NA TRBV5-1 TGCGCCAGCAGCTTTCCCCTGGAAGGGGGGGACTATGGCTACACCTTC CASSFPLEGGDYGYTF
NA TRBJ1-2 NA TRBV7-6 TGTGCCAGCAGCTTAGATCGGTTTCGGGGCTACACCTTC CASSLDRFRGYTF
NA TRBJ2-3 NA TRBV21-1 TGTGCCAGCAGCAAGATGGAACATATCGGGGCGGGGGGTAGTACAGATACGCAGTATTTT CASSKMEHIGAGGSTDTQYF
NA TRBJ2-5 once TRBV14 TGTGCCAGCAGCCAAATCGGACGGAGCCAAGAGACCCAGTACTTC CASSQIGRSQETQYF
TRBD1 TRBJ2-7 NA TRBV5-4 TGTGCCAGCAGCTTGGGGGACAGCTCGACCTACGAGCAGTACTTC CASSLGDSSTYEQYF
NA TRBJ1-1 NA TRBV4-3 TGCGCCAGCAGCCAATCTTTCCGGGGCACTGAAGCTTTCTTT CASSQSFRGTEAFF
NA TRBJ2-3 NA TRBV6-5 TGTGCCAGCAGTTACTCAAGGGGCCCAGATACGCAGTATTTT CASSYSRGPDTQYF
NA TRBJ1-2 NA TRBV19 TGTGCCAGTAGTTCCGGCCGGGTGGGGGGCGTCTATGGCTACACCTTC CASSSGRVGGVYGYTF
NA TRBJ1-1 NA TRBV7-9 TGTGCCAGCAGCCGCGGACAAATCAACACTGAAGCTTTCTTT CASSRGQINTEAFF